This entry lists 16 T cell receptor beta chains sequenced from one sample in a study of blood T cells in healthy people across ages. For the second PCR, which ran for about 7 to 11 cycles, a sample-barcoded 5' primer and a J-beta primer mix were used. One entry per CDR3 protein, called by TCRdb with MiXCR from the 5' RACE reads. The top ten hold over 10% of the sample, which has some 880,000 distinct CDR3 sequences, about 37% seen once. Sequencing was done on a sample of blood. The receptors shown here come from a man between 18 and 35 years old in good health.

The chain uses TRBV4-2 and TRBJ1-1, with D maybe TRBD1 (6 bases). The CDR3 runs 16 residues. V shed 4 bases and J shed 1 base, with 16 bases lying between them. Germline lookup yields CDR1 LGHNA and CDR2 YNFKEQ. The CDR3 is CASSLGGAGWNTEAFF. The DNA of the CDR3 is TGTGCCAGCAGCCTGGGGGGGGCCGGGTGGAACACTGAAGCTTTCTTT.

This clonotype occurred a few times. The chain joins TRBV20-1 to TRBJ1-2; 10 bases match TRBD1. Germline CDR1 DFQATT, CDR2 SNEGSKA (reference sequence). This CDR3 is built from 10 residues. Here the CDR3 reads CKDRGHGYTF. The DNA of the CDR3 is TGCAAAGACAGGGGGCATGGCTACACCTTC.

The chain combines TRBV12-3 or TRBV12-4 with TRBJ2-1; 8 nucleotides agree with TRBD1. The CDR3 length is 11 residues. Trimming cost V 5 bases and J 16 bases; bases outside gene matches: 7. CDR3 in DNA: TGTGCCAGCAGTCCCCAGGACAGGGCCTTCTTC. Its protein is CASSPQDRAFF.

The CDR3 DNA reads TGTGCCAGCAGTTACTCGTCAGACTCTAACTATGGCTACACCTTC. Translation: CASSYSSDSNYGYTF. The V gene is TRBV6-5, the J gene TRBJ1-2; D ambiguous. CDR1 is MNHEY and CDR2 is SVGAGI in the germline V gene. With 0 bases removed from V and 0 bases from J, the gap between germline ends came to 8 bases. The CDR3 is 15 residues long.

On this clonotype: A much more abundant neighbour one base away suggests this may be a read error. This rearrangement joins TRBV29-1 to TRBJ2-1, with D maybe TRBD1 (6 bases). Germline CDR1 SQVTM, CDR2 ANQGSEA. CDR3 size: 16 residues. The ends were cut back, 3 bases at V and 8 bases at J, with 23 bases in the middle. CDR3 nucleotide sequence: TGCAGCGTTGAGGATCGGGGACGGACAGACGCCCATGAGCAGTTCTTC. Translation: CSVEDRGRTDAHEQFF.

The chain links TRBV7-8 to TRBJ2-1; 7 positions agree with TRBD1. Near its end, the DNA agrees better with TRBJ2-7, so the J call may be wrong. Germline V gene sequence: CDR1 SGHVS, CDR2 FQNEAQ. The CDR3 is 15 amino acids. CDR3 amino acids: CASSSKDRSYNEQYF. The CDR3 DNA reads as TGTGCCAGCAGCTCGAAGGACAGGTCCTACAATGAGCAGTACTTC.

The chain is built from TRBV20-1 and TRBJ2-5, with D perhaps TRBD1 (7 bases). CDR1 DFQATT and CDR2 SNEGSKA come from the germline V gene (reference sequence). V lost 1 base, J lost 11 bases, and 23 bases lay in between. CDR3 size: 15 residues. CDR3 in DNA: TGCAGTGCTAGAGCGGGACCGCAGGGGGGCAATGAGCAGTACTTC. It translates to CSARAGPQGGNEQYF.

V usage is TRBV7-2 and J usage is TRBJ1-1; maybe TRBD1 (6 bases). Trimming removed 5 bases at V and 1 base at J, with 11 bases between. CDR1 and CDR2 (germline): SGHTA, FQGNSA. The CDR3 is 14 amino acids. The CDR3 DNA is TGTGCCAGCAGCCCCTCGACAGGGAACACTGAAGCTTTCTTT. Residues: CASSPSTGNTEAFF.

This clonotype was recorded a few times. V usage is TRBV5-1 and J usage is TRBJ1-1, with a tentative D call TRBD1 (6 bases). The CDR3 totals 14 residues. The germline V gene encodes CDR1 SGHRS and CDR2 YFSETQ. With 4 bases removed from V and 3 bases from J, the gap between germline ends came to 13 bases. The CDR3 bases are TGCGCCAGCAGCCGCGGGACACCAGACACTGAAGCTTTCTTT. Its protein product is CASSRGTPDTEAFF.

In its sample, this clonotype was seen a few times. The rearrangement joins TRBV7-9 to TRBJ2-7; 7 nucleotides match TRBD1. Per the germline V gene, CDR1 is SEHNR and CDR2 is FQNEAQ (reference sequence). After removal of 1 base from V and 5 bases from J, the junction contained 5 bases not matched to a gene. The CDR3 is 14 amino acids. The CDR3 spells CASSLDRGWDEQYF. The DNA for the CDR3 is TGTGCCAGCAGCTTAGACAGGGGTTGGGACGAGCAGTACTTC.

In its sample, this clonotype was seen a few times. It may be a read error: a sequence one base away is much more abundant. The V gene is TRBV29-1, the J gene TRBJ2-1; 7 positions match TRBD1. Germline lookup yields CDR1 SQVTM and CDR2 ANQGSEA. The CDR3 has 13 residues. Trimming at V came to 6 bases and at J to 10 bases, leaving 12 bases not matched to a gene. The CDR3 DNA is TGCAGCGTCAAGGGACAGAATTACTACGAGCAGTTCTTC. Its protein is CSVKGQNYYEQFF.

A remark on this clonotype: The CDR3 does not end in the conserved phenylalanine or tryptophan, so this is likely a read error. J is TRBJ2-1 and V is TRBV7-9; TRBD2 agrees at 7 bases. The CDR3 runs to 14 residues. Germline V gene lookup returns CDR1 SEHNR and CDR2 FQNEAQ (reference sequence). The V gene end was trimmed by 2 bases and the J gene end by 9 bases; junction bases not matched to a gene: 7. The CDR3 region is CASSLSGGTIEQFL. The CDR3 DNA reads as TGTGCCAGCAGCTTATCCGGGGGGACCATTGAGCAGTTCTTG.

This chain connects TRBV3-1 to TRBJ2-1; 8 bases fit TRBD2. The CDR3 totals 15 residues. Germline V CDR1 and CDR2: LGHDT, YNNKEL (reference sequence). V lost 1 base to trimming and J lost 2 bases; unmatched junction nucleotides: 1. The CDR3 reads CASSQVGGAYNEQFF. CDR3 DNA sequence: TGTGCCAGCAGCCAAGTCGGGGGGGCCTACAATGAGCAGTTCTTC.

The rearrangement joins TRBV7-9 to TRBJ1-4; no definite D call. CDR3 length: 14 amino acids. From germline, CDR1 is SEHNR and CDR2 FQNEAQ (reference sequence). Between the trimmed V and J ends, which lost 6 bases and 4 bases, there was a span of 12 bases. CDR3 nucleotide sequence: TGTGCCAGCAGAAGCCGGGCCCATAATGAAAAACTGTTTTTT. Its protein product is CASRSRAHNEKLFF.

CDR3 protein: CAIGTNEYNEQFF. The CDR3 DNA reads as TGTGCCATCGGGACTAACGAGTACAATGAGCAGTTCTTC. The chain carries TRBV10-3 and TRBJ2-1; 7 bases line up with TRBD2. The V and J ends lost 8 bases and 4 bases, in that order; junction bases with no gene match: 5. Germline V gene sequence: CDR1 ENHRY, CDR2 SYGVKD. CDR3 size: 13 residues.

About this clonotype itself: An end of the junction does not agree with germline; a read error may underlie this. The V gene is TRBV25-1, the J gene TRBJ1-2; D unresolved. The CDR3 totals 12 residues. Germline V gene data show CDR1 as MGHDK and CDR2 as SYGVNS. CDR3 loop: CASSGGSYGCTF. CDR3 in DNA: TGTGCCAGCAGTGGAGGGTCCTATGGCTGCACCTTC.